The T cell receptor beta chain described here comes from a study of OX40 agonist ivuxolimab in advanced cancers. Overall study: Allowance was made for prior anti-PD-1, anti-PD-L1 or anti-CTLA-4 therapy, and roughly 39% had some. Study-wide findings and caveats: The average count of expanded clones was higher among CD8+ T cells than among CD4+. Some of the nonresponding patients also showed low levels of normalized T-cell clonal expansion. The work left the antigen specificity of expanded peripheral T cells undetermined.

Worth noting for this clone: Its antigen is not known.

The method was immunoSEQ multiplex PCR; TCRdb's version includes in-frame clones alone and lacks a portion of them. This sample has more than 55,000 clones, with 70% to 80% found just once. The CDR3 has 14 amino acids. The germline V gene encodes CDR1 LNHDA and CDR2 SQIVND (reference sequence). The V gene end was trimmed by 4 bases and the J gene end by 0 bases; junction bases not matched to a gene: 2. The sequenced sample was CD4+ or CD8+ T cells sorted from blood, obtained in a trial of the OX40 agonist ivuxolimab. The rearrangement joins TRBV19 to TRBJ1-1, with 7 bases lining up with TRBD1. The TCR comes from an adult with an advanced solid tumor such as melanoma, head and neck, liver or kidney cancer. CDR3 amino acids: CASSTTGVNTEAFF. The CDR3 region has the DNA TGTGCCAGTAGTACTACAGGGGTGAACACTGAAGCTTTCTTT.